This note documents a single TCR beta chain sequence. There is no known antigen for this receptor. It has no much larger one-base neighbor in the sample; base qualities were not kept. PBMCs were isolated by Ficoll-Paque density gradient centrifugation. Sequencing was performed on an Illumina NovaSeq 6000. cDNA libraries for TCRalpha and TCRbeta were prepared by 5'RACE using constant-segment primers, with sample barcodes and unique molecular identifiers added. RNA was extracted from every sample with Trizol reagent. Libraries were amplified in two PCR steps, with a second sample barcode and Illumina TruSeq adapters added in the second step. The libraries were sequenced on an Illumina NovaSeq using 2 x 150 bp paired-end reads. Per the original workflow: Demultiplexing of reads and collapsing into UMI-guided consensus sequences were performed with migec v1.2.7. Using mixcr v2.1.11, the UMI consensuses were aligned to TRA and TRB V and J templates and assembled into clonotypes. Expanded or contracted clonotypes were those called significant by both edgeR and NoisET, with noise models trained on biological replicates. For edgeR calls, a false discovery rate-adjusted p below 0.01 and a log2 fold-change threshold of 1 were applied. As an exploratory analysis of dynamics, max-normalized trajectories of the 1000 most abundant clonotypes were examined by PCA with hierarchical clustering. Separately sequenced CD4+ and CD8+ repertoires were used to assign a CD4 or CD8 phenotype to each responding clone. The public reads were quality trimmed at Q25 with fastp and then assembled into clones with MiXCR by TCRdb, keeping productive beta chains. CDR3 protein duplicates are merged, each entry listing the most common genes and DNA. The authors' filters were not applied to this entry. This sample is represented by 350,000 to 450,000 distinct CDR3 sequences; less than 25% of them were singletons. The ten largest clones add up to about 8.7% of the sample.

The entry originates in a study of T-cell memory formation after mild COVID-19 (dated by TCRdb to the early 2020s). Concerning the study at large: TCR sequence clusters from the two donors were found to be largely donor specific. Two young, previously healthy adult volunteers made up the cohort, one male and one female. Longitudinal TCRalpha and TCRbeta repertoire sequencing tracked T-cell clones expanding and contracting after mild COVID-19 in two donors.

The CDR1 and CDR2 encoded by the germline V gene are SGHVS and FQNEAQ. From its cysteine to its phenylalanine, the CDR3 spans 15 amino acids. Only the CDR3 part of the read is kept: 45 bases, read in frame from the first base. Germline trimming: 5 bases from V, 7 bases from J; junction bases outside gene matches: 6. The paper as a whole reports these results and caveats: Contracting CD4+ clones were located mainly in the CM and EM memory subsets, whereas CD8+ clones were found to be enriched in EMRA. Balanced CD4/CD8 phenotypes were observed for clones contracting from day 15 to 85, whereas a bias towards CD4+ was observed for a second wave of clones expanding from day 15 to 37. Some responding clones were detected in pre-infection memory, which suggested that pre-existing cross-reactive memory T cells had joined the SARS-CoV-2 response. Only two mild cases were covered by the study, and larger cohorts that include severe cases with pre-infection samples were considered necessary. SARS-CoV-2 specificity was not confirmed for the second-wave clones peaking on day 37.

The sequence links TRBV7-8 to TRBJ1-6, and 9 junction bases match TRBD1. Input material: PBMCs or a T cell subset sorted from them (not recorded which). This clonotype was sampled from an adult woman who had mild COVID-19 (a few samples of this study predate the infection). The sample titles of this study are shuffled in the database, so cell type and time point are left out; the donor was told from shared clones. The CDR3 region reads CASSNGQGLNSPLHF. DNA sequence: TGTGCCAGCAGCAATGGACAGGGGCTCAATTCACCCCTCCACTTT.